This TCR beta chain came from a study of T cell changes during pregnancy in multiple sclerosis. CDR1 is SGHVS, CDR2 FQNEAQ, per germline. Trimming took 7 bases from V and 7 from J; bases not matched to a gene: 5. The CDR3 sequence is 13 residues long. Sequencing was performed with immunoSEQ multiplex PCR; in TCRdb, only in-frame clones are kept and a portion is missing. Altogether 75,000 to 95,000 clones are present, 75% to 95% being singletons, with the ten largest covering under 0.95%. The TCR comes from a female donor with multiple sclerosis, enrolled in a pregnancy study. The sequences come from peripheral blood, collected before pregnancy. The V call is TRBV7-8, the J call TRBJ2-2; 8 bases agree with TRBD2. In DNA form, the CDR3 reads TGTGCCAGCACTTTTAGCGGGGACGGGGAGCTGTTTTTT. It codes for CASTFSGDGELFF.